This T cell receptor beta chain was profiled in a study of PD-1 blockade in classical Hodgkin lymphoma (TCRdb year 2020). A note on the overall study: Nivolumab dosing was 3 mg/kg intravenously every 2 weeks, continuing until either disease progression or unacceptable toxicity. The study used CyTOF and TCR beta sequencing to define a peripheral blood immune signature of response to PD-1 blockade in classical Hodgkin lymphoma.

The time point label, as the study defines it: cycle 4 day 1 (C4D1), after 6 weeks of nivolumab. All trial patients had relapsed after autologous stem cell transplantation, with cohorts A, B and C differing in prior brentuximab vedotin exposure. The trial cohort comprised a few dozen patients with relapsed/refractory classical Hodgkin lymphoma whose best overall responses were complete response, partial response or progressive disease. Trial patients were treated with single-agent nivolumab in the multi-cohort phase II CheckMate 205 trial. An independent review committee assessed best overall response by applying the 2007 International Working Group response criteria. PBMCs from the trial were collected at three points: immediately before nivolumab initiation (C1D1), and during therapy at cycle 2 day 1 and cycle 4 day 1. Peripheral blood was collected in 8 mL Vacutainer Cell Preparation Tubes, from which PBMCs were isolated by centrifugation and then cryopreserved.

Paper-wide results and their limitations: Among trial patients, those achieving complete response had baseline diversity similar to that of newly diagnosed patients, while diversity was significantly lower in partial responders and progressors. Lower diversity was seen in patients whose nivolumab began less than 1 year after ASCT, and these patients were left out of later analyses so that immune reconstitution would not confound the results. The study was limited to a single clinical trial cohort, and causes of repertoire differences, possibly disease activity or prior therapy, remained undefined. Baseline TCR diversity was reported as lower in newly diagnosed patients than in healthy donors, and lower still in relapsed/refractory patients. CD4+ but not CD8+ TCR diversity rose significantly by C4D1 (p=0.0027 vs p=0.16), most apparent in complete responders (p=0.02).

Genomic DNA was isolated using the Qiagen DNeasy kit from unsorted PBMCs as well as from negatively selected CD4+ and CD8+ fractions. TCR beta CDR3 regions were amplified by immunoSEQ multiplex PCR using primers annealing to V and J segments. Amplification bias was minimized using a synthetic immune receptor repertoire, and residual bias was removed computationally after sequencing. The authors' pipeline ran thus. Repertoire diversity was quantified as the Shannon entropy index using custom Python scripts. Unsorted, CD4+ and CD8+ repertoires were examined separately, except in combined analyses, for which CD4+ and CD8+ sequences were merged in silico. A clone was considered expanded if an increase in frequency of at least 2-fold after treatment relative to C1D1 was found, and a pseudocount of 0.5 was applied to clones undetected at baseline. Clones with 0 or 1 copy at C1D1 were defined as singleton clones, while clones with 2 or more copies were defined as non-singleton clones. By matching protein sequences in sorted samples from the same patient, clones expanded in unsorted samples were annotated as CD4+, CD8+ or unknown. Wilcoxon tests were applied to paired samples to test diversity changes from C1D1 to C4D1. As stored in TCRdb, this immuneACCESS dataset retains in-frame rearrangements with V and J assigned. A fraction of the clones does not appear; measured against another copy, unresolved V genes explain less than half of the discrepancy, and the remainder lacks a known reason. That table furnishes V, J and clone size, whereas the DNA furnished D and trimming. In all, the sample holds 20,000 or so clones, and around 81% of those were seen once. Roughly 22% of the sample goes to the ten largest clones.

To note about this clone: Its antigen has not been determined. Per-nucleotide qualities are absent, and no much larger clonotype sits a single base away.

V sheds 7 bases and J sheds 1 base, leaving 10 bases between their ends. Spanning cysteine to phenylalanine, the CDR3 consists of 13 amino acids. Only CDR3 DNA is held: 39 bases, read in frame from base 1. CDR1 MRHNA and CDR2 SNTAGT are derived from the germline V gene. The sample in question was peripheral blood mononuclear cells (PBMCs), obtained before the fourth cycle of nivolumab. The V and J genes are TRBV6-4 and TRBJ2-5; D gene: possibly TRBD2, on 6 matching bases. The receptor was isolated from a human donor with classical Hodgkin lymphoma. The CDR3 region reads CASTRGTQETQYF. In nucleotides, the sequence is TGTGCCAGCACTCGCGGGACCCAAGAGACCCAGTACTTC.